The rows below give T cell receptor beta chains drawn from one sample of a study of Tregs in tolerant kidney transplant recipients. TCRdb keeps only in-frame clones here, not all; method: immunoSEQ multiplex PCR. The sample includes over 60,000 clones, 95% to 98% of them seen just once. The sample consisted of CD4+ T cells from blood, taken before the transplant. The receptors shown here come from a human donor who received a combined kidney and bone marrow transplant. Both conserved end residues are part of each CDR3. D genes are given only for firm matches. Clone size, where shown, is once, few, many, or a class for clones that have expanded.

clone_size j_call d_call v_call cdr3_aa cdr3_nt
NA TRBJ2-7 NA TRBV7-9 CASSHLRDNYEQYF TGTGCCAGCAGCCACCTCCGGGACAACTACGAGCAGTACTTC
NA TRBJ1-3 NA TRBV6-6 CASSNRVRGNTIYF TGTGCCAGCAGTAACAGGGTTCGGGGAAACACCATATATTTT
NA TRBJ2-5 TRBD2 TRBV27 CASSLSYFSGRQETQYF TGTGCCAGCAGTTTATCGTATTTCAGCGGGAGGCAAGAGACCCAGTACTTC
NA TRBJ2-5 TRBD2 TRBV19 CASRLKRDSPGETQYF TGTGCCAGTAGGTTAAAGCGGGACTCCCCTGGAGAGACCCAGTACTTC
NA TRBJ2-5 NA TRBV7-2 CASSLAQETQYF TGTGCCAGCAGCTTAGCCCAGGAGACCCAGTACTTC
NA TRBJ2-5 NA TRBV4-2 CASSQDLESAGTQYF TGTGCCAGCAGCCAAGATCTAGAATCCGCCGGCACCCAGTACTTC
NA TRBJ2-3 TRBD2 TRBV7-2 CASSLLAGGPITDTQYF TGTGCCAGCAGCCTATTAGCGGGAGGGCCCATCACAGATACGCAGTATTTT
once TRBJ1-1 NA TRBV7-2 CASSLVVGNTEAFF TGTGCCAGCAGCTTAGTGGTCGGGAACACTGAAGCTTTCTTT
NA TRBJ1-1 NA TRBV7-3 CASRPVDRLNTEAFF TGTGCCAGCAGACCCGTGGACAGATTGAACACTGAAGCTTTCTTT
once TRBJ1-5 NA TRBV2 CASTGLFDQPQHF TGTGCCAGCACCGGACTATTCGATCAGCCCCAGCATTTT
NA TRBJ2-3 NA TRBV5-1 CASSLGGGTDTQYF TGCGCCAGCAGCTTGGGGGGGGGCACAGATACGCAGTATTTT
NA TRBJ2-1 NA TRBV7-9 CASSFNRGSVNNEQFF TGTGCCAGCAGCTTTAATCGCGGATCGGTAAACAATGAGCAGTTCTTC
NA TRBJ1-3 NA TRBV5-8 CASSWTFSGNTIYF TGTGCCAGCAGCTGGACTTTCTCTGGAAACACCATATATTTT
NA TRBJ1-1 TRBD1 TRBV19 CASSVITTGATEAFF TGTGCCAGTAGTGTAATAACGACAGGGGCCACTGAAGCTTTCTTT
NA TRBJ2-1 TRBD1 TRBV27 CASSSLPGTGGGDEQFF TGTGCCAGCAGTTCCCTTCCCGGGACAGGGGGAGGGGATGAGCAGTTCTTC
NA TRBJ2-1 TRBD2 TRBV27 CASSISGSSYNEQFF TGTGCCAGCAGTATTAGCGGGAGCTCCTACAATGAGCAGTTCTTC
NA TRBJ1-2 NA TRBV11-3 CASSSSKSHPYGYTF TGTGCCAGCAGCTCCTCCAAGAGCCACCCCTATGGCTACACCTTC
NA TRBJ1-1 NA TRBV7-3 CASSLIPGSEAFF TGTGCCAGCAGCTTAATTCCCGGGTCTGAAGCTTTCTTT
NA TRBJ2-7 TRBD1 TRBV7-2 CASSHDRGILWLYF TGTGCCAGCAGCCACGACAGGGGAATTCTGTGGCTGTACTTC
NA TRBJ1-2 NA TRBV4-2 CASSQDDGKIFPSF TGTGCCAGCAGCCAAGATGACGGGAAAATCTTTCCGTCCTTC
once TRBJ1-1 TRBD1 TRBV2 CASSEGGGGENTEAFF TGTGCCAGCAGTGAGGGAGGAGGGGGCGAGAACACTGAAGCTTTCTTT
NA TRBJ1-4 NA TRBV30 CAWRGGANEKLFF TGTGCCTGGAGAGGAGGAGCTAATGAAAAACTGTTTTTT
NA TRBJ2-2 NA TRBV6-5 CASSARDRAGELFF TGTGCCAGCAGTGCCCGCGACAGAGCCGGGGAGCTGTTTTTT
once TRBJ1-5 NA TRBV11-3 CASSHTGRLGPQHF TGTGCCAGCAGCCACACAGGTCGGTTAGGGCCCCAGCATTTT
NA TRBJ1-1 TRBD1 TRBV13 CASSPRQGARRTEAFF TGTGCCAGCAGCCCCAGACAGGGGGCGCGGAGGACTGAAGCTTTCTTT
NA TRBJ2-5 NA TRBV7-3 CASSRPGETQYF TGTGCCAGCAGCCGCCCAGGAGAGACCCAGTACTTC